The 20 T cell receptor beta chains below come from one sample, sequenced in a study of T cells in localized non-small cell lung cancer. Only in-frame clones appear in the TCRdb table, and some are missing; sequencing was by immunoSEQ multiplex PCR. Here the sample spans tens of thousands of clones, about 91% being singletons. The sequenced sample was peripheral blood, obtained before any cancer treatment. The receptors originated from a man aged 35-75 years with stage I squamous cell lung carcinoma.

This chain joins TRBV28 and TRBJ1-6; a possible D gene is TRBD1 (6 bases). Germline CDR1 is MDHEN and CDR2 is SYDVKM. The CDR3 runs to 14 residues. Trimming cost V 6 bases and J 1 base, with 7 bases left between them. The CDR3 region is CASRGQSYNSPLHF. In DNA, the CDR3 is TGTGCCAGCAGAGGACAGTCCTATAATTCACCCCTCCACTTT.

CDR3 sequence reads: CASSWLVGSNTGELFF. CDR3 in DNA: TGTGCCAGCAGCTGGTTAGTGGGGTCGAACACCGGGGAGCTGTTTTTT. The rearrangement uses TRBV28 and TRBJ2-2, with no clear D. The CDR3 runs 16 residues. The germline V gene has CDR1 MDHEN and CDR2 SYDVKM. The ends were cut back, 6 bases at V and 0 bases at J, with 14 bases in the middle.

CDR3: CASRRFQGMNTEAFF. CDR3 nucleotides: TGCGCCAGCAGGCGGTTCCAGGGCATGAACACTGAAGCTTTCTTT. The chain has TRBV4-1 and TRBJ1-1; maybe TRBD1 (5 bases). The CDR3 totals 15 residues. Germline V lookup: CDR1 MGHRA, CDR2 YSYEKL. The V and J ends lost 6 bases and 0 bases respectively, with 14 bases between them.

V and J are TRBV5-4 and TRBJ2-1, with D maybe TRBD2 (6 bases). V gave up 1 base and J gave up 7 bases, with 15 bases separating them. The CDR3 covers 15 residues. Germline CDR1 and CDR2: SGHNT and YYREEE (reference sequence). The CDR3 coding sequence is TGTGCCAGCAGCTTGAGGCGGGGTAAGGTGAATGAGCAGTTCTTC. Protein product: CASSLRRGKVNEQFF.

This chain connects TRBV5-1 to TRBJ1-2; no definite D call. V dropped 0 bases and J dropped 3 bases, with 0 bases sitting between them. Germline values: CDR1 SGHRS, CDR2 YFSETQ. This CDR3 is built from 11 residues. CDR3 sequence (DNA): TGCGCCAGCAGCTTGGACTATGGCTACACCTTC. It is translated as CASSLDYGYTF.

The chain combines TRBV28 with TRBJ1-1; D not certain. V dropped 6 bases and J dropped 7 bases, with 9 bases sitting between them. This CDR3 region has 11 residues. The germline V gene has CDR1 MDHEN and CDR2 SYDVKM. The CDR3 region is CASRLDFEAFF. In nucleotides, the CDR3 is TGTGCCAGCAGGCTTGACTTTGAAGCTTTCTTT.

This rearrangement joins TRBV30 to TRBJ2-5; 9 bases match TRBD1. Trimming took 2 bases from V and 2 from J; bases not matched to a gene: 6. This CDR3 region has 15 residues. CDR1 is GTSNPN and CDR2 is SVGIG in the germline V gene (reference sequence). CDR3 sequence reads: CAWSRGQGNQETQYF. CDR3 nucleotide sequence: TGTGCCTGGAGTAGAGGACAGGGGAATCAAGAGACCCAGTACTTC.

This clone occurred once. This rearrangement joins TRBV7-9 to TRBJ1-3; D gene ambiguous. V gave up 0 bases and J gave up 3 bases, with 12 bases separating them. The germline V gene has CDR1 SEHNR and CDR2 FQNEAQ (reference sequence). The CDR3 extends over 16 amino acids. DNA of the CDR3: TGTGCCAGCAGCTTAGCGAGGGTTTTGGATGGAAACACCATATATTTT. Translating it yields CASSLARVLDGNTIYF.

The V and J genes are TRBV7-9 and TRBJ1-1, with TRBD1 matching over 8 bases. CDR1 and CDR2 from the germline V gene are SEHNR and FQNEAQ (reference sequence). The CDR3 is made up of 12 amino acids. With V trimmed by 1 base and J by 10 bases, 2 bases remained unmatched. The DNA of the CDR3 is TGTGCCAGCAGCTTAGTAGACAGGGGAGCTTTCTTT. Translated, it gives CASSLVDRGAFF.

This chain links TRBV30 with TRBJ1-2; no clear D gene. The germline V gene has CDR1 GTSNPN and CDR2 SVGIG (reference sequence). The V end was cut by 1 base, the J end by 6 bases, with 18 bases between. The CDR3 loop spans 15 amino acids. The CDR3 DNA reads TGTGCCTGGAGTGGGTACAGCGCCCCTAGGCATGGCTACACCTTC. Protein product: CAWSGYSAPRHGYTF. Complete variable domain (other parts from reference TRBV30 and TRBJ1-2): SQTIHQWPATLVQPVGSPLSLECTVEGTSNPNLYWYRQAAGRGLQLLFYSVGIGQISSEVPQNLSASRPQDRQFILSSKKLLLSDSGFYLCAWSGYSAPRHGYTFGSGTRLTVV.

This clone appeared once. This chain joins TRBV7-2 and TRBJ1-1; possible D gene TRBD1, 6 bases. Deletions cut 6 bases from V and 7 bases from J, with 21 bases between. The CDR3 is made up of 15 amino acids. Germline V gene data show CDR1 as SGHTA and CDR2 as FQGNSA. The chain's CDR3 is CASRTPIGGWGEAFF. The CDR3 DNA follows: TGTGCCAGCAGAACTCCTATCGGGGGCTGGGGTGAAGCTTTCTTT.

The chain combines TRBV7-9 with TRBJ1-1, with D maybe TRBD1 (5 bases). There are 13 residues in the CDR3. Trimming stripped 4 bases from V and 10 bases from J, with 16 bases between. Germline V gives CDR1 SEHNR, CDR2 FQNEAQ (reference sequence). In DNA form, the CDR3 reads TGTGCCAGCAGCTCGTTCTCGGCAGGGATAGCTTTCTTT. Encoded protein: CASSSFSAGIAFF.

The gene calls are TRBV19 and TRBJ2-7, with a possible D match to TRBD1 (5 bases). Deletions cut 2 bases from V and 4 bases from J, with 12 bases between. CDR3 size: 14 residues. From germline, CDR1 is LNHDA and CDR2 SQIVND (reference sequence). The DNA for the CDR3 is TGTGCCAGTAGTATACAGGGTTTGTCGTACGAGCAGTACTTC. This codes for CASSIQGLSYEQYF.

The CDR3: CASSSYRGYEQYF. DNA for the CDR3: TGTGCCAGCAGCTCTTACAGGGGCTACGAGCAGTACTTC. This chain links TRBV7-2 with TRBJ2-7; 7 bases fit TRBD1. The CDR3 has 13 amino acids. Germline V gene lookup returns CDR1 SGHTA and CDR2 FQGNSA. With 4 bases clipped from V and 3 bases from J, the junction kept 3 bases outside the gene matches. Filled out from reference TRBV7-2 and TRBJ2-7, the complete variable domain reads GAGVSQSPSNKVTEKGKDVELRCDPISGHTALYWYRQSLGQGLEFLIYFQGNSAPDKSGLPSDRFSAERTGGSVSTLTIQRTQQEDSAVYLCASSSYRGYEQYFGPGTRLTVT.

The chain recombines TRBV19 with TRBJ2-1; 9 nucleotides line up with TRBD1. V lost 5 bases, J lost 7 bases, and 6 bases stayed unmatched. Per the germline V gene, CDR1 is LNHDA and CDR2 is SQIVND (reference sequence). There are 14 residues in the CDR3. The CDR3: CASSSGTGPNEQFF. In DNA form, the CDR3 reads TGTGCCAGTAGTTCCGGGACAGGGCCGAATGAGCAGTTCTTC.

The J gene is TRBJ2-6, the V gene TRBV11-2, with a possible D match to TRBD1 (5 bases). The germline V gene has CDR1 SGHAT and CDR2 FQNNGV. V was cut by 5 bases and J by 0 bases, with 14 bases left in between. There are 17 residues in the CDR3. The CDR3 DNA reads as TGTGCCAGCAGCCAGTCACAGGCGCTCTCTGGGGCCAACGTCCTGACTTTC. This sequence encodes CASSQSQALSGANVLTF. The full variable domain, with the rest looked up from reference TRBV11-2 and TRBJ2-6, is EAGVAQSPRYKIIEKRQSVAFWCNPISGHATLYWYQQILGQGPKLLIQFQNNGVVDDSQLPKDRFSAERLKGVDSTLKIQPAKLEDSAVYLCASSQSQALSGANVLTFGAGSRLTVL.

This rearrangement joins TRBV10-3 to TRBJ2-3; D call uncertain. This CDR3 is 12 amino acids long. The V and J ends lost 1 base and 10 bases respectively, with 9 bases between them. Germline V CDR1 and CDR2: ENHRY, SYGVKD. The CDR3 DNA is TGTGCCATCAGTGAGTTGGGAATAGCGCAGTATTTT. It yields the protein CAISELGIAQYF.

The chain links TRBV28 to TRBJ1-2; no reliable D call. Germline loops: CDR1 MDHEN, CDR2 SYDVKM. Trimming shortened V by 4 bases and J by 8 bases, and 20 bases separated the two germline ends. This CDR3 has 15 amino acids. CDR3 residues: CASSSLTPGPQGYTF. In DNA, the CDR3 is TGTGCCAGCAGTTCACTAACCCCGGGCCCCCAGGGCTACACCTTC.

The chain recombines TRBV4-2 with TRBJ1-1; D might be TRBD1 (6 bases). Trimming pared 1 base from V and 1 base from J, leaving 13 bases between. Germline V gives CDR1 LGHNA, CDR2 YNFKEQ. The CDR3 covers 16 residues. This chain's CDR3 is CASSQGFGQKNTEAFF. The CDR3 coding sequence is TGTGCCAGCAGCCAAGGGTTTGGACAGAAGAACACTGAAGCTTTCTTT.

The rearrangement uses TRBV6-1 and TRBJ2-1; D is uncertain. CDR1 is MNHNS, CDR2 SASEGT, per germline. The CDR3 runs 12 residues. V was trimmed by 6 bases and J by 8 bases, leaving 11 bases between them. Here the CDR3 reads CASRGPVDEQFF. The DNA for the CDR3 is TGTGCCAGCAGGGGTCCAGTGGATGAGCAGTTCTTC.